This entry describes one TCR beta chain. The study ran its PCR with 60 Vbeta and 13 Jbeta primers. Assay used: immunoSEQ multiplex PCR; TCRdb lists only in-frame clones, some missing. This sample yields 100,000 or so clones, of which about 75% are seen a single time; roughly 13% belongs to the top ten. The data were obtained in a study of cytomegalovirus exposure and HLA in healthy donors. The CDR3 length is 17 residues. J was trimmed by 5 bases and V by 1 base; bases with no gene match: 9. Germline values: CDR1 LGHNA, CDR2 YSLEER. J is TRBJ2-7 and V is TRBV4-3; 12 bases line up with TRBD1. The TCR was taken from a male donor in good health and CMV-seropositive. The sample taken for sequencing was PBMCs. The CDR3 coding sequence is TGCGCCAGCAGCCAAGCAGGGCCCGGGACAGGGGGCCACGAGCAGTACTTC. Protein: CASSQAGPGTGGHEQYF.